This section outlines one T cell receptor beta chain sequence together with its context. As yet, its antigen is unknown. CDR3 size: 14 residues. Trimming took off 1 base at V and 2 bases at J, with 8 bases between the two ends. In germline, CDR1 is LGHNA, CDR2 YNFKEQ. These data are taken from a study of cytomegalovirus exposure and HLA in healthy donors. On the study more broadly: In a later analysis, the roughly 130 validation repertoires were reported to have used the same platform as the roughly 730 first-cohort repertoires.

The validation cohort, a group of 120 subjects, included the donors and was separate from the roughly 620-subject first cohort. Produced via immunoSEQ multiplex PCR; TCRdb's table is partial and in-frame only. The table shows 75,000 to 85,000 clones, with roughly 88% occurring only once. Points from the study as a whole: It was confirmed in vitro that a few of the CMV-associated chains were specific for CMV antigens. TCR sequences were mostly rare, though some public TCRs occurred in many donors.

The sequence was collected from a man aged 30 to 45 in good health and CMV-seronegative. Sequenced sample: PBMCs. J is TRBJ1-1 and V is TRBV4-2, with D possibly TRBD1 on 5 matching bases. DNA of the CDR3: TGTGCCAGCAGCCAAGTTGACAGAAACACTGAAGCTTTCTTT. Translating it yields CASSQVDRNTEAFF.